This TCR beta chain was documented in a study of T cell changes during pregnancy in multiple sclerosis. V was pared by 5 bases and J by 6 bases, with 8 bases between. CDR3 length: 12 residues. The germline V gene has CDR1 LNHDA and CDR2 SQIVND (reference sequence). Here immunoSEQ multiplex PCR was the method, and the copy in TCRdb shows in-frame clones only, minus some. Of about 53,000 clones detected, 80% to 95% appear once; the ten largest clones hold 0.5%. This chain links TRBV19 with TRBJ1-5; D not certain. The source material was CD4+ T cells from peripheral blood mononuclear cells, sampled in the third trimester of pregnancy. The sequence derives from a female donor with multiple sclerosis, enrolled in a pregnancy study. CDR3 loop: CASSGVGQPQHF. The CDR3 coding sequence is TGTGCCAGTAGTGGTGTCGGTCAGCCCCAGCATTTT.